This T cell receptor beta chain was sequenced during a study of T cell responses to AZD1222 COVID-19 vaccine (dated by TCRdb to the early 2020s). In the study overall: A total of 233 trial participants underwent TCR sequencing, of whom about 210 received two doses of AZD1222 and about 25 received two doses of the MenACWY control vaccine. Trial participants were enrolled by age into subgroups of 18-55, 56-69 and 70-plus years, and roughly 160, 29 and 62 TCR-sequenced participants, respectively, were included in these subgroups.

The CDR3 regions of human TCRbeta chains were analyzed by immunosequencing. Under the source paper's analysis protocol: TCRs in the repertoires were compared against a reference library of SARS-CoV-2-specific TCRs that had been generated with the MIRA antigen-specificity platform. Breadth was defined as the fraction of unique TCRs that were SARS-CoV-2-associated, and depth was defined as the fraction of total T cells that were SARS-CoV-2-associated. Using the MIRA data, every spike-specific TCR was mapped to the spike region that the TCR reacted to and assigned to either a CD4 or a CD8 class. Log10-transformed breadth and depth values were compared by one-way ANOVA with Sidak's multiple comparisons tests. The source is immuneACCESS, and TCRdb retained only in-frame sequences with V and J called. Part of the clones is not carried over; for the studies checked, unresolved V genes explain less than half of this, and the remainder is unexplained. That table gives V, J and clone size, and the DNA gave D and trimming. The sample table contains 150,000 to 200,000 clones; only one count was recorded for 92% of them. Of the sample, 1% to 1.5% falls within the top ten clones.

Study-wide conclusions, independent of this receptor: After two AZD1222 doses, spike-specific TCR breadth and depth were significantly higher than at day 0 and than in MenACWY recipients. Reportedly, close to half of the unique spike-specific TCRs recognized epitopes lying outside the regions that are mutated in the B.1.351 and B.1.1.7 variants. Only six AZD1222 recipients were SARS-CoV-2 seropositive at baseline, limiting conclusions about previously exposed vaccinees. The whole spike protein was spanned by vaccine-associated CD4 TCRs, and dominant responses were seen in regions 160-218 and 743-854. The 56-69-year group was small, and its depth increase did not reach significance, likely because of low power. Because no day 14 peak-response samples were available, repertoires were characterized only after the peak T cell response. Most participants were white British and females outnumbered males, and the authors suggested that clonal diversity may have been underestimated.

According to the germline V gene, CDR1 reads SGHDN and CDR2 reads FVKESK. Inclusive of the bounding cysteine and phenylalanine, the CDR3 is 13 residues long. Only CDR3 DNA is held: 39 bases, read in frame from base 1. The V end loses 0 bases and the J end loses 7 bases, and a stretch of 9 bases separates them. The sample's time point label, decoded: about 28 days (+/-7) after the second vaccine dose. AZD1222 recipients whose second dose came at about 4 weeks and those whose second dose came at about 12 weeks were combined into one group, since spike-specific TCR depth and breadth did not differ between the two schedules. Vaccinee samples came from UK trials COV001 and COV002, including a single-blind randomized controlled phase 2/3 trial of AZD1222 (ChAdOx1 nCoV-19) in healthy adults. For TCRbeta chain sequencing, PBMC samples from trial participants were taken at day 0 and at day 28 after the second dose.

Of note for this clone: The antigen it binds to is not known. No much larger clone is present one base from it, and per-base qualities are unavailable.

The clonotype comes from an adult who received the AZD1222 COVID-19 vaccine. Sequenced material: peripheral blood, taken 28 days after the second AZD1222 dose. The chain was built from TRBV14 and TRBJ1-2; TRBD1 could be the D gene, as 6 bases match. CDR3 loop: CASSQDRGGGYTF. The nucleotide sequence is TGTGCCAGCAGCCAAGACAGGGGAGGTGGCTACACCTTC.